This T cell receptor beta chain was captured by sequencing in a study of T-cell memory formation after mild COVID-19. Findings of the study overall: Mainly in CM and EM were contracting CD4+ clones; CD8+ were in EMRA. The study found balanced CD4/CD8 in clones contracting day 15 to 85 and a CD4+ lean in later expanders. A subset of responding clones appeared in pre-infection memory, suggesting cross-reactive memory joined.

With regard to this clonotype: Its cognate antigen is unknown.

Per the germline V gene, CDR1 is MNHNY and CDR2 is SVGAGI (reference sequence). Germline trimming cut 3 bases from V and 5 bases from J; bases unmatched to any gene: 3. CDR3 size: 13 residues. MiXCR was run by TCRdb on the 5' RACE reads, yielding one entry per CDR3 protein. This sample carries about 110,000 distinct CDR3 sequences, roughly 19% of them seen once, and the ten largest clones take roughly 6%. The sample consisted of PBMCs or a T cell subset sorted from them (not recorded which). The chain recombines TRBV6-6 with TRBJ2-5; 7 bases fit TRBD2. The source is a young man who had mild COVID-19 (a few samples of this study predate the infection). Cell type and time point are not known. CDR3 sequence: CASSYGSGETQYF. The CDR3 DNA follows: TGTGCCAGCAGTTATGGTAGCGGGGAGACCCAGTACTTC.